These 16 T cell receptor beta chains came from one sample sequenced in a study of beta chain features in type 1 diabetes. Since all of the isolated RNA was reverse transcribed, expressed TCRB transcripts were what got sequenced. Sequencing used immunoSEQ multiplex PCR; TCRdb keeps in-frame clones, though not all of them. This repertoire shows 500,000 to 700,000 clones, less than 20% found once; its top ten account for 0.09% to 0.095%. Sequencing was performed on naive CD4+ T cells from blood. Receptor source: a man younger than 30 in good health.

This clone has just a few counts. The chain uses TRBV7-9 and TRBJ1-6; unclear D gene. The germline gives CDR1 SEHNR, CDR2 FQNEAQ (reference sequence). V shed 10 bases and J shed 4 bases, with 17 bases lying between them. This CDR3 has 15 amino acids. The CDR3 protein is CAIQLGRDYNSPLHF. The DNA of the CDR3 is TGTGCCATACAGCTCGGGCGTGATTATAATTCACCCCTCCACTTT.

The chain carries TRBV10-3 and TRBJ1-5, with D uncertain. With 4 bases removed from V and 0 bases from J, the gap between germline ends came to 7 bases. The CDR3 length is 14 residues. Looked up from germline, CDR1 is ENHRY and CDR2 is SYGVKD. The CDR3 bases are TGTGCCATCAGTGTTGTCCTTAGCAATCAGCCCCAGCATTTT. It yields the protein CAISVVLSNQPQHF.

The chain joins TRBV5-1 to TRBJ1-4; 8 nucleotides match TRBD1. Trimming cost V 0 bases and J 11 bases; bases outside gene matches: 6. This CDR3 is built from 14 residues. Per the germline V gene, CDR1 is SGHRS and CDR2 is YFSETQ. CDR3 in amino acids: CASSLEDRVGKLFF. The DNA of the CDR3 is TGCGCCAGCAGCTTGGAGGACAGGGTGGGCAAACTGTTTTTT.

This clone was counted between two and nine times. The chain has TRBV5-5 and TRBJ1-5; D gene unclear. The CDR3 consists of 13 residues. CDR1 is SGHKS and CDR2 is YYEKEE in the germline V gene (reference sequence). V was pared by 1 base and J by 4 bases, with 6 bases between. CDR3 residues: CASSLLGNQPQHF. CDR3 coding DNA: TGTGCCAGCAGCTTGCTGGGAAATCAGCCCCAGCATTTT.

The chain combines TRBV28 with TRBJ1-5; 7 positions match TRBD1. The germline gives CDR1 MDHEN, CDR2 SYDVKM. The ends lost 6 bases at V and 7 bases at J; junction bases unmatched: 6. The CDR3 covers 13 residues. The CDR3 reads CASRTGAVQPQHF. In nucleotides, the CDR3 is TGTGCCAGCAGAACAGGGGCGGTACAGCCCCAGCATTTT.

V usage is TRBV7-9 and J usage is TRBJ2-7; TRBD1 might be the D (6 bases). The CDR3 contains 14 residues. The V gene lost 6 bases and the J gene lost 3 bases, with 15 bases spanning the gap. The germline V gene encodes CDR1 SEHNR and CDR2 FQNEAQ (reference sequence). The CDR3 region has the DNA TGTGCCAGCAGTCTTTACACCAGGGGCTACGAGCAGTACTTC. This translates into CASSLYTRGYEQYF.

This clone was counted only a few times. Written as DNA, the CDR3 is TGTGCCAGCAGTTTAAGGGTAAGCGGGAGATGGTTCTTC. It translates to CASSLRVSGRWFF. The V gene is TRBV27, the J gene TRBJ2-1; TRBD2 matches 8 bases. Unmatched junction bases numbered 9, after V lost 2 bases and J lost 15 bases. The CDR3 contains 13 residues. Germline CDR1 MNHEY, CDR2 SMNVEV (reference sequence).

This clone has just one count. The chain uses TRBV15 and TRBJ2-4; tentative D call: TRBD2 (6 bases). The CDR3 runs to 18 residues. Trimming took 0 bases from V and 0 from J, leaving 15 bases between them. Germline assignment: CDR1 LNHNV and CDR2 YYDKDF (reference sequence). The CDR3 region is CATSRDFGEAKAKNIQYF. CDR3 DNA: TGTGCCACCAGCAGAGATTTCGGGGAGGCCAAAGCCAAAAACATTCAGTACTTC.

The J gene is TRBJ2-3, the V gene TRBV5-6, with a tentative D call TRBD2 (6 bases). V lost 4 bases to trimming and J lost 2 bases, with 11 bases between them. CDR3 length: 14 amino acids. CDR1 and CDR2 (germline): SGHDT, YYEEEE. CDR3 sequence reads: CASSKGTFTDTQYF. CDR3 nucleotide sequence: TGTGCCAGCAGCAAGGGGACTTTCACAGATACGCAGTATTTT.

This clone was observed a handful of times. CDR3 nucleotides: TGCAGCGTTTTCCATCCCCCCCTTCCAGATGAGCAGTTCTTC. Amino acids: CSVFHPPLPDEQFF. The rearrangement joins TRBV29-1 to TRBJ2-1; D unresolved. Germline V lookup: CDR1 SQVTM, CDR2 ANQGSEA. The CDR3 runs to 14 residues. The V gene lost 5 bases and the J gene lost 8 bases, with 19 bases spanning the gap.

The chain combines TRBV18 with TRBJ2-5; possible D gene TRBD1, 6 bases. V lost 2 bases, J lost 4 bases, and 11 bases lay in between. This CDR3 is built from 14 residues. Germline V gene lookup returns CDR1 KGHSH and CDR2 LQKENI. CDR3 in DNA: TGTGCCAGCTCACCAGGGGGCAGACCAGAGACCCAGTACTTC. Residues: CASSPGGRPETQYF.

This clone was found a few times. The rearrangement links TRBV9 to TRBJ2-2; 9 nucleotides match TRBD1. Trimming took 0 bases from V and 6 from J; bases not matched to a gene: 6. The CDR3 runs 16 residues. CDR1 SGDLS and CDR2 YYNGEE come from the germline V gene. The CDR3 nucleotides are TGTGCCAGCAGCGTAGCGGGACAGGGATCAGCCGGGGAGCTGTTTTTT. It yields the protein CASSVAGQGSAGELFF. Full variable domain (remainder filled in from reference TRBV9 and TRBJ2-2): DSGVTQTPKHLITATGQRVTLRCSPRSGDLSVYWYQQSLDQGLQFLIQYYNGEERAKGNILERFSAQQFPDLHSELNLSSLELGDSALYFCASSVAGQGSAGELFFGEGSRLTVL.

This CDR3 reads CSVNSGSISDTQYF. In DNA form, the CDR3 reads TGCAGCGTAAACAGCGGGAGTATCAGTGATACGCAGTATTTT. V usage is TRBV29-1 and J usage is TRBJ2-3; TRBD2 matches at 8 bases. The CDR3 is 14 amino acids. The V and J ends lost 6 bases and 6 bases, in that order; junction bases with no gene match: 11. CDR1 and CDR2 (germline): SQVTM, ANQGSEA.

This sequence joins TRBV6-1 and TRBJ2-3, with D perhaps assigned TRBD1 or TRBD2 (6 bases each). Germline V lookup: CDR1 MNHNS, CDR2 SASEGT. The CDR3 covers 13 residues. The V end was cut by 4 bases, the J end by 6 bases, with 11 bases between. The CDR3 DNA reads TGTGCCAGCAGTGTCCCGGGGGCGGATACGCAGTATTTT. Amino acid sequence: CASSVPGADTQYF.

A word on this clone: The junction differs from germline at one of its ends, possibly a read error. Here the CDR3 reads CASTLRRLAGYNEQFF. The CDR3 nucleotides read TGTGCCAGCACCTTAAGAAGACTAGCGGGGTACAATGAGCAGTTCTTC. This sequence joins TRBV7-2 and TRBJ2-1, with 11 bases identical to TRBD2. The CDR3 covers 16 residues. Germline values: CDR1 SGHTA, CDR2 FQGNSA.

The chain recombines TRBV29-1 with TRBJ2-1; 12 bases match TRBD1. With 7 bases clipped from V and 4 bases from J, the junction kept 5 bases outside the gene matches. This CDR3 has 14 amino acids. Germline V gene data show CDR1 as SQVTM and CDR2 as ANQGSEA. CDR3 coding DNA: TGCAGCGAGGGACAGGGGGCCGGTTACAATGAGCAGTTCTTC. Protein sequence: CSEGQGAGYNEQFF.